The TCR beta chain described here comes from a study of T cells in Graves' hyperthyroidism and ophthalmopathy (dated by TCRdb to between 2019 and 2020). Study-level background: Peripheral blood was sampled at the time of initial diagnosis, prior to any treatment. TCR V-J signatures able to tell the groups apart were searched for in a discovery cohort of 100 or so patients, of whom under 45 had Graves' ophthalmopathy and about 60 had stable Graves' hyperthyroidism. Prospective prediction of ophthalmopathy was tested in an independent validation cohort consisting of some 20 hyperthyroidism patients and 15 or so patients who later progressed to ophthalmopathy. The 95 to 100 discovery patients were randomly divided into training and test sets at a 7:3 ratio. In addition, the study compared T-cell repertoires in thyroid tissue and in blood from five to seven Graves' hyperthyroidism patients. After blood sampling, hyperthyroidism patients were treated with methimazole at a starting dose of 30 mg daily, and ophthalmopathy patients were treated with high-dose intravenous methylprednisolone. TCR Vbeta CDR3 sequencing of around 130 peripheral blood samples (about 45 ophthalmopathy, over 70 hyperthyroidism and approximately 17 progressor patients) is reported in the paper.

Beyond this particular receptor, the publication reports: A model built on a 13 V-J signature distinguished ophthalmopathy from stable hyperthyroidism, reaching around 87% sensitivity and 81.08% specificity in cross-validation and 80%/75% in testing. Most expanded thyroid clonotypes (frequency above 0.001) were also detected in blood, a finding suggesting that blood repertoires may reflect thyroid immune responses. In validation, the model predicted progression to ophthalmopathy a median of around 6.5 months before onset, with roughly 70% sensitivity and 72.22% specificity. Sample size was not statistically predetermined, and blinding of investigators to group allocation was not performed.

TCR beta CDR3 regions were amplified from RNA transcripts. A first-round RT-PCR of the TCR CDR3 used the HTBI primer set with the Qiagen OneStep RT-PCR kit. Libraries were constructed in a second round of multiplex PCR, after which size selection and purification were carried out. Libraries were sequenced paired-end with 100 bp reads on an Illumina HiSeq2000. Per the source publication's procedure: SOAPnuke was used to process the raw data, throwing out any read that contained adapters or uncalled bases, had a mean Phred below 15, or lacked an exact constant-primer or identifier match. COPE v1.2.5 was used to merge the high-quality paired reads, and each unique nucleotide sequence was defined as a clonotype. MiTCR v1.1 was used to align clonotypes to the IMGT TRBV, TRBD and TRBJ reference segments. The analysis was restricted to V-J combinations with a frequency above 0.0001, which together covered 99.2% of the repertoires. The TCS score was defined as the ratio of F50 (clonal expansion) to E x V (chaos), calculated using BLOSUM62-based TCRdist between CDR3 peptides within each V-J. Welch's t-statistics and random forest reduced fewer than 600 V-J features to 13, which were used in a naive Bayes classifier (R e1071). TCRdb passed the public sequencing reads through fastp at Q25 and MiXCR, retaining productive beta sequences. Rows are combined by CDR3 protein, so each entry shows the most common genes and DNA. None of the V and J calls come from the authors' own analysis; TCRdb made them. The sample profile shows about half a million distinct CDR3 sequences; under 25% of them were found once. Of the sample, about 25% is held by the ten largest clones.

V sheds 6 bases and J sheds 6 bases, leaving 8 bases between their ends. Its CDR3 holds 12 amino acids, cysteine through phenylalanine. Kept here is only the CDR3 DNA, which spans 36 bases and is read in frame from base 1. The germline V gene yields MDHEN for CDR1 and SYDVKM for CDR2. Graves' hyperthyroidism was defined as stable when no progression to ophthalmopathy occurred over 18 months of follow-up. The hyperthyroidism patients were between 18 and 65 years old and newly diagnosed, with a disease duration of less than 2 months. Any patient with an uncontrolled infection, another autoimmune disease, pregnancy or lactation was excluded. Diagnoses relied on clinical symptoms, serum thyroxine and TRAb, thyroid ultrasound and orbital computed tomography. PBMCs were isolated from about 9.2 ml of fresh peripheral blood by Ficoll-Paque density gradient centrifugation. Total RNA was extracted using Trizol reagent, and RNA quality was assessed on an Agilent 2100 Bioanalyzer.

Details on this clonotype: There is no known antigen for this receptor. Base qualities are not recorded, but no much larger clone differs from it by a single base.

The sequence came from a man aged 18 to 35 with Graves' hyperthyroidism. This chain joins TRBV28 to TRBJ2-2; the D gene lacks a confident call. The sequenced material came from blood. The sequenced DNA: TGTGCCAGCAGAGGAAGCGCCGGGGAGCTGTTTTTT. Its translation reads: CASRGSAGELFF.